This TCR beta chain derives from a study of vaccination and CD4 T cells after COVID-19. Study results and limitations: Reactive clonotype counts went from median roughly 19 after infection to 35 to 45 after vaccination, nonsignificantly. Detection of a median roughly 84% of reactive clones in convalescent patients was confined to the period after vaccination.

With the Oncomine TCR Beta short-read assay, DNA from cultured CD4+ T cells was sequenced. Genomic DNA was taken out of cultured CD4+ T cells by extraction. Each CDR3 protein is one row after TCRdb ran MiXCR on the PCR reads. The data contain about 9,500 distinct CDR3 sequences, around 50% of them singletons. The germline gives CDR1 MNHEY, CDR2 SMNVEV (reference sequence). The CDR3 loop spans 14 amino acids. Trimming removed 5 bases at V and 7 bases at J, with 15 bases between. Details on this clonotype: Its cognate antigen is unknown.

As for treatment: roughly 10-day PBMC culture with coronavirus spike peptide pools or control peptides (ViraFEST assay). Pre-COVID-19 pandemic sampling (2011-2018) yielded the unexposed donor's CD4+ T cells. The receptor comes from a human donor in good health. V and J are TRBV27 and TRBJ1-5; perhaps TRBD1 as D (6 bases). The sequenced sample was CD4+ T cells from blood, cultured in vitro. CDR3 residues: CASSNTGTIQPQHF. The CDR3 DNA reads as TGTGCCAGCAGTAATACCGGGACAATCCAGCCCCAGCATTTT.